The entry that follows covers one TCR beta chain sequence. No antigen is known for it. The V gene's germline CDR1 is SGHNT and CDR2 YENEEA. The CDR3 covers 13 residues. The V end lost 5 bases, the J end lost 4 bases, and 10 bases lay between the germline ends. Generated by immunoSEQ multiplex PCR, the TCRdb table keeps only in-frame clones and is missing some. The sample lists 80,000 to 90,000 clones; roughly 92% were seen once. The record originates from a study of graft-versus-host responses after intestinal transplantation. Across the whole study: In this cohort, recipients had multivisceral, liver-intestinal, or isolated intestinal transplants. All recipients got anti-thymocyte globulin induction, then tacrolimus and steroids for three to four years.

Study-level findings and limits: Recipient bone marrow held GvH clones, some seen earlier in ileum or blood.

This clonotype was obtained from a human donor who received an intestinal transplant. The chain carries TRBV11-3 and TRBJ2-3; perhaps TRBD2 as D (6 bases). The sample consisted of unstimulated CD4+ T cells sorted from spleen or lymph node cells, taken before intestinal transplant. CDR3 sequence: CASSHTGADTQYF. The CDR3 coding sequence is TGTGCCAGCAGCCACACGGGGGCAGATACGCAGTATTTT.